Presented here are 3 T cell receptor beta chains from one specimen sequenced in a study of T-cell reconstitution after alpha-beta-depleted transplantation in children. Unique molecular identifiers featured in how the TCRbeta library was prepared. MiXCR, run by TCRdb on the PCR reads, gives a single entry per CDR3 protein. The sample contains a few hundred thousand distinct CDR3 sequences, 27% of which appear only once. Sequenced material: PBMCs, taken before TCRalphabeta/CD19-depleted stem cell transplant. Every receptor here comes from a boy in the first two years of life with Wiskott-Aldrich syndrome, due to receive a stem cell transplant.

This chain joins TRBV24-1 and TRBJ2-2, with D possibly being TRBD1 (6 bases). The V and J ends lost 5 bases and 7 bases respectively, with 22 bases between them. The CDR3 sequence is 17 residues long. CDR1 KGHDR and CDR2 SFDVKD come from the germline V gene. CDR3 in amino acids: CATSAMARGLFGGELFF. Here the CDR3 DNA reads TGTGCCACCAGTGCCATGGCCAGGGGCTTATTTGGCGGGGAGCTGTTTTTT.

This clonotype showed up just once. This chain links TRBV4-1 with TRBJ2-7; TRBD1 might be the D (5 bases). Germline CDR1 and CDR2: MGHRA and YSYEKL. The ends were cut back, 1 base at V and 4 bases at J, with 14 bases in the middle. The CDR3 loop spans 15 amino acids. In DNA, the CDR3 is TGCGCCAGCAGCCAAGGTCCTCAGGGCGGTTACGAGCAGTACTTC. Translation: CASSQGPQGGYEQYF.

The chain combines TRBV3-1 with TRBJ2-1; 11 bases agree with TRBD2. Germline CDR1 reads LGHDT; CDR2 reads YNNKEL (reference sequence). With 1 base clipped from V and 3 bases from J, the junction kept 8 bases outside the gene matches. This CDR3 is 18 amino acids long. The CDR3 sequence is CASSQGVRLAGGYNEQFF. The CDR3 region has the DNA TGTGCCAGCAGCCAAGGGGTCCGCCTAGCGGGAGGCTACAATGAGCAGTTCTTC.